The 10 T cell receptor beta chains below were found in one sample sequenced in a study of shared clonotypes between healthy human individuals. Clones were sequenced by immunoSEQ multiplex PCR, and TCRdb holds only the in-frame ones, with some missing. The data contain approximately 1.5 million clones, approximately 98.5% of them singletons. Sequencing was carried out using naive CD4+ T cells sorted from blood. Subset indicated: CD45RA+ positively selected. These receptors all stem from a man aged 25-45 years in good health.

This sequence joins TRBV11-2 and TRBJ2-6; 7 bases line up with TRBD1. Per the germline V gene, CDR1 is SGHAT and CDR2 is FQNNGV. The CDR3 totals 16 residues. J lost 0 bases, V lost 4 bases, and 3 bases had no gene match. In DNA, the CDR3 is TGTGCCAGCAGCTACCGGGACAGCTCTGGGGCCAACGTCCTGACTTTC. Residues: CASSYRDSSGANVLTF.

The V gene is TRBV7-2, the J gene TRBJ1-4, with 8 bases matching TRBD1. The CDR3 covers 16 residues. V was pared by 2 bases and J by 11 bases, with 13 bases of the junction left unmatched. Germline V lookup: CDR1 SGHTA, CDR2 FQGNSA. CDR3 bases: TGTGCCAGCAGCTTACGGTCGGACAGGGCATCGGTTAAACTGTTTTTT. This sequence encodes CASSLRSDRASVKLFF.

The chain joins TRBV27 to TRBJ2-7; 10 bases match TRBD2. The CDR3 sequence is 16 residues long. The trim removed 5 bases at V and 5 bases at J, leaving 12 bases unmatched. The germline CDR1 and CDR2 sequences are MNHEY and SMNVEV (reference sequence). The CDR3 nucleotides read TGTGCCAGCAGTCGCCGACCTAGCGGGGGCTGGAACGAGCAGTACTTC. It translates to CASSRRPSGGWNEQYF.

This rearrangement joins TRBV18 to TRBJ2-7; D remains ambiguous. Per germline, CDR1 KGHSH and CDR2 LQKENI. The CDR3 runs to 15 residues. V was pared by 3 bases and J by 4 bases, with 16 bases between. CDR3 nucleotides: TGTGCCAGCTCACCCGGTGGCCCCGGACCTTACGAGCAGTACTTC. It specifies CASSPGGPGPYEQYF.

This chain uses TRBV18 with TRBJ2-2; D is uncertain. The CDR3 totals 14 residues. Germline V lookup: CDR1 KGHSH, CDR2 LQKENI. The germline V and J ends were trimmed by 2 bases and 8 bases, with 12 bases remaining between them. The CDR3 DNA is TGTGCCAGCTCACCAAGTACCCGACCTGGGGAGCTGTTTTTT. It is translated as CASSPSTRPGELFF.

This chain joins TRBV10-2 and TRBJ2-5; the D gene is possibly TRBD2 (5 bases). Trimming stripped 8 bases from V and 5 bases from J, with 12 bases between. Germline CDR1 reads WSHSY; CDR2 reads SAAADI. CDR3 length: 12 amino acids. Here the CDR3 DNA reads TGCGCCAGCCGGAGGAGCTCGGAGACCCAGTACTTC. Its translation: CASRRSSETQYF.

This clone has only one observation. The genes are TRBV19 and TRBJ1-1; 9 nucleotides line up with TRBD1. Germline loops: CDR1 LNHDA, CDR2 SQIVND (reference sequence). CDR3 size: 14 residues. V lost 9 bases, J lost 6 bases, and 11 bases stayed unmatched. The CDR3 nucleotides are TGTGCCAGCCACGGACAGGGGACCTCTTCTGAAGCTTTCTTT. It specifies CASHGQGTSSEAFF.

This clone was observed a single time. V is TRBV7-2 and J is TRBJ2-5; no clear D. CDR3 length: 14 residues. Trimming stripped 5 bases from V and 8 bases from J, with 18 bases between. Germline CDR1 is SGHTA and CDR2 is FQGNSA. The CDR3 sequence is CASSPTRPERTQYF. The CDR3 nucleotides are TGTGCCAGCAGCCCCACCAGACCCGAGAGAACCCAGTACTTC. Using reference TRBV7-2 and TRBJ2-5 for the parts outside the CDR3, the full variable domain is GAGVSQSPSNKVTEKGKDVELRCDPISGHTALYWYRQSLGQGLEFLIYFQGNSAPDKSGLPSDRFSAERTGGSVSTLTIQRTQQEDSAVYLCASSPTRPERTQYFGPGTRLLVL.

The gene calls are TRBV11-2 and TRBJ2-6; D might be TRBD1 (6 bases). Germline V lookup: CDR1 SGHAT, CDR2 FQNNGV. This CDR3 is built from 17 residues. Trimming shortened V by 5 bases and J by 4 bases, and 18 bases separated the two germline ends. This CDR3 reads CASSPLGRGGGANVLTF. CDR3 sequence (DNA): TGTGCCAGCAGCCCCCTCGGCAGGGGTGGGGGGGCCAACGTCCTGACTTTC.

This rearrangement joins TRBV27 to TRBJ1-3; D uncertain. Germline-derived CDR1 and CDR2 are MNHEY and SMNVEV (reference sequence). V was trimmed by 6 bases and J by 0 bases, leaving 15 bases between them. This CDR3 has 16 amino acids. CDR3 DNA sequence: TGTGCCAGCAGCCCTCGGGCCACCGTCTCTGGAAACACCATATATTTT. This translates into CASSPRATVSGNTIYF.